The rows below give T cell receptor beta chains drawn from one sample of a study of PD-L1 blockade in urothelial cancer. The method was immunoSEQ multiplex PCR; TCRdb's version includes in-frame clones alone and lacks a portion of them. The sample holds about 40,000 clones, around four fifths seen once. This sample comprised PBMCs, obtained around atezolizumab (anti-PD-L1) treatment. The receptors originated from a man aged 60 to 69 with urothelial cancer. Each CDR3 is given with its conserved first and last residue. A D gene is named only where the DNA matches it firmly. Clone size, where shown, is once, few, many, or a class for clones that have expanded.

V gene,D gene,clone size,J gene,CDR3 DNA,CDR3 protein
TRBV5-1,TRBD2,.,TRBJ2-3,TGCGCCAGCAGCTTGATTGGACTAGGGGATACGCAGTATTTT,CASSLIGLGDTQYF
TRBV19,.,.,TRBJ2-5,TGTGCCAGTAGTATATCCTGGGGGCGTGAAGAGACCCAGTACTTC,CASSISWGREETQYF
TRBV19,TRBD1,.,TRBJ2-7,TGTGCCAGTAGTACGACAGGGGGTTCCTACGAGCAGTACTTC,CASSTTGGSYEQYF
TRBV4-2,.,few,TRBJ2-7,TGTGCCAGCAGCCAAGATCTAAGGAGCTCCTACGAGCAGTACTTC,CASSQDLRSSYEQYF
TRBV15,.,.,TRBJ2-5,TGTGCCACCAGCAGAGATCCGGGGGTACAAGAGACCCAGTACTTC,CATSRDPGVQETQYF
TRBV28,.,few,TRBJ2-7,TGTGCCAGCAGCCTACGAGGGAGCGGGTACGAGCAGTACTTC,CASSLRGSGYEQYF
TRBV2,.,once,TRBJ2-5,TGTGCCAGCAGTGGAGACAGTTGGAAGACCCAGTACTTC,CASSGDSWKTQYF
TRBV28,TRBD1,.,TRBJ1-3,TGTGCCAGCAGCTGGACAGGTTCCTCTGGAAACACCATATATTTT,CASSWTGSSGNTIYF
TRBV5-1,TRBD1,.,TRBJ1-1,TGCGCCAGCAGCTGGGGGACAGGGAGTGCGGAGACTGAAGCTTTCTTT,CASSWGTGSAETEAFF
TRBV6-5,TRBD1,.,TRBJ2-5,TGTGCCAGCAGTTACGAAGAGGGGGCTTCGGAGACCCAGTACTTC,CASSYEEGASETQYF
TRBV5-1,.,.,TRBJ1-2,TGCGCCAGCAGCCCAGAGGTCAGGGGTCGCTATGGCTACACCTTC,CASSPEVRGRYGYTF
TRBV2,.,.,TRBJ1-5,TGTGCCAGCAGTGAAGGTTGGAGTAGCAATCAGCCCCAGCATTTT,CASSEGWSSNQPQHF
TRBV11-2,TRBD1,.,TRBJ2-5,TGTGCCAGCAGACAACGACAGGGGGCCCGAGAGACCCAGTACTTC,CASRQRQGARETQYF
TRBV5-1,TRBD1,.,TRBJ2-1,TGCGCCAGCAGCTCCTCCGGGACAGAGTACAATGAGCAGTTCTTC,CASSSSGTEYNEQFF
TRBV2,TRBD1,once,TRBJ2-3,TGTGCCAGCAGGACAGGGTTCACAGATACGCAGTATTTT,CASRTGFTDTQYF
TRBV4-1,.,.,TRBJ2-7,TGCGCCAGCAGCCAAGAAAGGGGCGGGATGGGCGAGCAGTACTTC,CASSQERGGMGEQYF
TRBV2,.,.,TRBJ2-5,TGTGCCAGCAGGAGGGCCGCAGAGACCCAGTACTTC,CASRRAAETQYF
TRBV28,TRBD2,.,TRBJ2-3,TGTGCCAGCGGGCGGGCGGGACTAGCGGGAGCGCTCGGCGGCACAGATACGCAGTATTTT,CASGRAGLAGALGGTDTQYF
TRBV5-4,.,.,TRBJ1-1,TGTGCCAGCAGCCAAAGCGACAGGTACAACACTGAAGCTTTCTTT,CASSQSDRYNTEAFF
TRBV7-9,.,.,TRBJ1-2,TGTGCCAGCAGCTCTTCACCGGGAGGCTACACCTTC,CASSSSPGGYTF
TRBV10-3,TRBD2,.,TRBJ2-7,TGTGCCAGCGGGACTAGCGGTCTCGGTTCATACGAGCAGTACTTC,CASGTSGLGSYEQYF
TRBV6-6,.,.,TRBJ2-6,TGTGCCAGCAGCCGCGGACGGGGATCTGGGGCCAACGTCCTGACTTTC,CASSRGRGSGANVLTF